This is a list of T cell receptor beta chains from one sample in a study of technical replicates of blood from a few donors. The assay was immunoSEQ multiplex PCR, and TCRdb's table has in-frame clones only and misses some. This table holds 13,000 to 15,000 clones, 83% found once. The material sequenced was PBMCs. These receptor sequences come from a human donor in good health. Each CDR3 is given with its conserved first and last residue. A D gene is named only where the DNA matches it firmly. Clone size is shown for a subset of rows, as once, few, many or a class of expanded clone.

v_gene	d_gene	abundance	j_gene	CDR3nt	CDR3aa
TRBV5-1	NA	NA	TRBJ2-7	TGCGCCAGCAGCTCCTCTAGTAGCTCCTACGAGCAGTACTTC	CASSSSSSSYEQYF
TRBV30	NA	NA	TRBJ1-1	TGTGCCTGGAGTCAAGGGAGGAGCACTGAAGCTTTCTTT	CAWSQGRSTEAFF
TRBV27	NA	NA	TRBJ1-2	TGTGCCAGCAGCGTTAGGGTCCGGGGATTAAACTATGGCTACACCTTC	CASSVRVRGLNYGYTF
TRBV28	NA	NA	TRBJ2-4	TGTGCCAGCAGCATACCGATACTAGCCAAAAACATTCAGTACTTC	CASSIPILAKNIQYF
TRBV7-2	NA	NA	TRBJ1-5	TGTGCCAGCAGTAAGGGGGATAGCAATCAGCCCCAGCATTTT	CASSKGDSNQPQHF
TRBV7-2	TRBD1	NA	TRBJ1-2	TGTGCCAGCAGCACCGAGGACAGGGGATATGGCTACACCTTC	CASSTEDRGYGYTF
TRBV7-2	TRBD2	NA	TRBJ2-1	TGTGCCAGCAGCCAAGGGAGCGGGAGGACCGATGAGCAGTTCTTC	CASSQGSGRTDEQFF
TRBV5-1	NA	NA	TRBJ1-2	TGCGCCAGCAGCTCGGGGGTCGGGTACCGAAACTATGGCTACACCTTC	CASSSGVGYRNYGYTF
TRBV5-1	TRBD1	NA	TRBJ2-7	TGCGCCAGCAGCTTGACCTCTGGGACAGGGGGATCCTACGAGCAGTACTTC	CASSLTSGTGGSYEQYF
TRBV2	TRBD2	NA	TRBJ2-3	TGTGCCAGCACTCGAAGCCCTACTAGCGGGAGGGGAGATACGCAGTATTTT	CASTRSPTSGRGDTQYF
TRBV28	TRBD1	NA	TRBJ2-7	TGTGCCAGCAGGCGAATGACAGGGGCCTCCTACGAGCAGTACTTC	CASRRMTGASYEQYF
TRBV6-5	NA	NA	TRBJ1-4	TGTGCCAGCAGTTACGACAGCGATGAAAAACTGTTTTTT	CASSYDSDEKLFF
TRBV4-1	TRBD2	NA	TRBJ2-1	TGCGCCAGCAGCCGGGGTTTACTAGCGGGAGGCCAGGTCTACAATGAGCAGTTCTTC	CASSRGLLAGGQVYNEQFF
TRBV18	NA	few	TRBJ1-1	TGTGCCAGCTCACCATATCCCCAGGGCGGCAACACTGAAGCTTTCTTT	CASSPYPQGGNTEAFF
TRBV7-9	TRBD2	NA	TRBJ2-1	TGTGCCAGCAGCTCCGGGGGACTAGCAGTGACGGATGAGCAGTTCTTC	CASSSGGLAVTDEQFF
TRBV10-1	NA	NA	TRBJ1-1	TGCGCCAGCAGTGAGTCGAAGCGGGCGCGGGGAAACACTGAAGCTTTCTTT	CASSESKRARGNTEAFF
TRBV29-1	TRBD1	few	TRBJ2-1	TGCAGCGTTGGACAGGGGGGCTACAATGAGCAGTTCTTC	CSVGQGGYNEQFF
TRBV7-9	TRBD1	few	TRBJ1-5	TGTGCCAGCAGCCGGCAGGGGGGCGCGGGCAATCAGCCCCAGCATTTT	CASSRQGGAGNQPQHF
TRBV19	TRBD2	NA	TRBJ2-3	TGTGCCAGTAGTACCGTCCCGGGACTAGCGGGGAGTGCAGATACGCAGTATTTT	CASSTVPGLAGSADTQYF
TRBV10-3	NA	NA	TRBJ1-1	TGTGCCATCAGTGAGTCGATTCAGGTCCCTGAAGCTTTCTTT	CAISESIQVPEAFF
TRBV19	NA	NA	TRBJ2-7	TGTGCCAGTAGTGATGGACAGAAGCAATACACCTACGAGCAGTACTTC	CASSDGQKQYTYEQYF
TRBV27	NA	few	TRBJ1-5	TGTGCCAGCAGTTTTGAGCGTAACCGTCACCAGCCCCAGCATTTT	CASSFERNRHQPQHF
TRBV6-4	TRBD1	NA	TRBJ2-2	TGTGCCAGTAATCGGGACAGGGTGAAGACCGGGGAGCTGTTTTTT	CASNRDRVKTGELFF
TRBV7-9	TRBD1	NA	TRBJ2-4	TGTGCCAGCAGCACCCGGGACAGGGGCCACATTCAGTACTTC	CASSTRDRGHIQYF
TRBV10-1	NA	NA	TRBJ2-2	TGCGCCAGCAGTGAGGGAGTAGACTATGTCGGGGAGCTGTTTTTT	CASSEGVDYVGELFF
TRBV10-1	NA	NA	TRBJ2-1	TGCGCCAGCAGTGAGTCCGGGGGAGACCCCTACAATGAGCAGTTCTTC	CASSESGGDPYNEQFF
TRBV6-1	NA	NA	TRBJ1-5	TGTGCCAGCAGTGCCCGGGCGGCAGCATACGCCCAGGGAGGTCAGCCCCAGCATTTT	CASSARAAAYAQGGQPQHF
TRBV6-1	TRBD2	NA	TRBJ2-1	TGTGCCAGCAGTGAGTCGCTAGCGGTCTACAATGAGCAGTTCTTC	CASSESLAVYNEQFF
TRBV7-9	TRBD2	NA	TRBJ2-1	TGTGCCAGCAGCTTAGTAGCGGGAGTGCGGAATGAGCAGTTCTTC	CASSLVAGVRNEQFF
TRBV4-1	TRBD2	NA	TRBJ2-3	TGCGCCAGCAGTCCTCTGTACCGGGACTACGCTAGAGATACGCAGTATTTT	CASSPLYRDYARDTQYF
TRBV5-1	TRBD2	NA	TRBJ2-1	TGCGCCAGCAGCTTGGTGTCTAGCGGCCTTGGTCCCTACAATGAGCAGTTCTTC	CASSLVSSGLGPYNEQFF
TRBV6-1	NA	NA	TRBJ2-6	TGTGCCAGCAGTGAGAGGTTCTCTGGGGCCAACGTCCTGACTTTC	CASSERFSGANVLTF
TRBV18	NA	NA	TRBJ2-5	TGTGCCAGCTCACCCCAGGGGACGCAGTTTCAAGAGACCCAGTACTTC	CASSPQGTQFQETQYF
TRBV27	TRBD1	NA	TRBJ2-7	TGTGCCAGCTGGGACAGAGGGTACGAGCAGTACTTC	CASWDRGYEQYF
TRBV27	NA	NA	TRBJ1-1	TGTGCCAGCAGTTTACGGGGGGGCACTGAAGCTTTCTTT	CASSLRGGTEAFF
TRBV30	NA	NA	TRBJ1-5	TGTGCCTGGAGCCAACAGGGCAATCAGCCCCAGCATTTT	CAWSQQGNQPQHF
TRBV18	TRBD2	NA	TRBJ2-7	TGTGCCAGCTCACCATCGCTAGCGGGGGGTGAGCAGTACTTC	CASSPSLAGGEQYF
TRBV19	NA	NA	TRBJ1-4	TGTGCCAGTAAAGATATAGGGGATGTTGGTGAAAAACTGTTTTTT	CASKDIGDVGEKLFF
TRBV30	NA	NA	TRBJ1-2	TGTGCCTGGAGTGTCACAGGGTACTATGGCTACACCTTC	CAWSVTGYYGYTF
TRBV7-2	TRBD2	NA	TRBJ2-7	TGTGCCAGCAGCGCCGGACTAGCGGGACCCTACGAGCAGTACTTC	CASSAGLAGPYEQYF
TRBV5-4	NA	NA	TRBJ2-1	TGTGCCAGCAGCTTGGGCGGGTCTCAATTATCTCATGAGCAGTTCTTC	CASSLGGSQLSHEQFF
TRBV28	TRBD1	few	TRBJ1-1	TGTGCCAGCAGTTTATTAGCTTCGGCGGGACAGGGGTTGGTTTTGGAGAACACTGAAGCTTTCTTT	CASSLLASAGQGLVLENTEAFF
TRBV4-1	TRBD2	NA	TRBJ2-3	TGCGCCAGCAGCCTCGGGACTAGCCGACCTAGGGGGGATACGCAGTATTTT	CASSLGTSRPRGDTQYF
TRBV27	NA	NA	TRBJ1-2	TGTGCCAGCTTTGGGGGGGGTGGCTACACCTTC	CASFGGGGYTF
TRBV25-1	TRBD1	NA	TRBJ1-4	TGTGCCAGCAGACGGACAGGGGGCACTAATGAAAAACTGTTTTTT	CASRRTGGTNEKLFF
TRBV7-3	TRBD1	NA	TRBJ1-2	TGTGCCAGCAGTGCGGACAGGGACTATGGCTACACCTTC	CASSADRDYGYTF
TRBV5-1	TRBD1	NA	TRBJ2-2	TGCGCCAGCAGACAGGGGGCGAAGACCGGGGAGCTGTTTTTT	CASRQGAKTGELFF
TRBV7-3	NA	NA	TRBJ1-1	TGTGCCAGCAGCTTATTGGGGCAGAATGAAGCTTTCTTT	CASSLLGQNEAFF
TRBV5-1	NA	NA	TRBJ2-3	TGCGCCAGCAGCTTGGGGGGCGGCAACACAGATACGCAGTATTTT	CASSLGGGNTDTQYF
TRBV14	NA	NA	TRBJ2-3	TGTGCCAGCAGCCCCCTTCGGGGTCATACCACAGATACGCAGTATTTT	CASSPLRGHTTDTQYF
TRBV6-5	TRBD1	NA	TRBJ2-7	TGTGCCAGCAGAGCGGGACAGGGTGGATACGAGCAGTACTTC	CASRAGQGGYEQYF
TRBV28	TRBD2	NA	TRBJ2-1	TGTGCCAGCAGTCCAAGTTCTAGCGGGCAGGATAAGTTCTTC	CASSPSSSGQDKFF